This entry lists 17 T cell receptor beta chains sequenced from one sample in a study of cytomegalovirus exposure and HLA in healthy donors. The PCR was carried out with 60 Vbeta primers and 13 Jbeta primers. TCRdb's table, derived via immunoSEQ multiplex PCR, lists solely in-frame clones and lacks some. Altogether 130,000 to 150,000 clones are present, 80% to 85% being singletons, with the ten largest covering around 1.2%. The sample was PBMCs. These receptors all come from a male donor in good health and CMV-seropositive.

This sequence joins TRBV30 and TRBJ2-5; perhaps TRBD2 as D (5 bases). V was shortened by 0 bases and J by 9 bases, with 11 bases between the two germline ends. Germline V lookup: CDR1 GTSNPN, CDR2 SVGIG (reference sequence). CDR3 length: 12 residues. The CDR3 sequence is CAWSVERRSQYF. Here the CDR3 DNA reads TGTGCCTGGAGTGTAGAGCGGCGGTCCCAGTACTTC.

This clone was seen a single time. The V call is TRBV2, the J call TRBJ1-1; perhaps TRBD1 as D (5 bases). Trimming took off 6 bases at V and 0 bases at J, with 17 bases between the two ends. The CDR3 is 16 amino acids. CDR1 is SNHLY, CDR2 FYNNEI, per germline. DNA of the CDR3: TGTGCCAGCAGAGATCGACAGCCCTTTATGAACACTGAAGCTTTCTTT. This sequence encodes CASRDRQPFMNTEAFF. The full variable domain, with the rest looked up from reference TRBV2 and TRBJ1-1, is EPEVTQTPSHQVTQMGQEVILRCVPISNHLYFYWYRQILGQKVEFLVSFYNNEISEKSEIFDDQFSVERPDGSNFTLKIRSTKLEDSAMYFCASRDRQPFMNTEAFFGQGTRLTVV.

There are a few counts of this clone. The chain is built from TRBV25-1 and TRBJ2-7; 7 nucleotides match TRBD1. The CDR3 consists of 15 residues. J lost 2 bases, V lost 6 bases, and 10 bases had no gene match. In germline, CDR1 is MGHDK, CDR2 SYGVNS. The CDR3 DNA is TGTGCCAGCAGCCGCCGGGACAGCCCTACCTACGAGCAGTACTTC. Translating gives CASSRRDSPTYEQYF.

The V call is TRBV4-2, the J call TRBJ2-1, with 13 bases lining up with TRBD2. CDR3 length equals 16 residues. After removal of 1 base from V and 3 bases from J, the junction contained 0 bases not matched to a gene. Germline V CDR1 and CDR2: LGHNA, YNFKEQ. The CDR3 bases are TGTGCCAGCAGCCAAGGGACTAGCGGGGGCTACAATGAGCAGTTCTTC. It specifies CASSQGTSGGYNEQFF.

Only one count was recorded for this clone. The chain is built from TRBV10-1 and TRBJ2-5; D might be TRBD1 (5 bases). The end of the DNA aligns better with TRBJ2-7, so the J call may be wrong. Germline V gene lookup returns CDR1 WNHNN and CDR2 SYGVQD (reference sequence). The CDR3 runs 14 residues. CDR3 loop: CASSESGKGYEQYF. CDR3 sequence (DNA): TGCGCCAGCAGTGAGTCTGGTAAGGGGTACGAGCAGTACTTC.

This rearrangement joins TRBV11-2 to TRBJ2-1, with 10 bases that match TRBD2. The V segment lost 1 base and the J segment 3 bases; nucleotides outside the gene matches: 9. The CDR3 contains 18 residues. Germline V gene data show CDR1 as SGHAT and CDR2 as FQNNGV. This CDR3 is CASSLVGLAGDLYNEQFF. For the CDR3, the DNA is TGTGCCAGCAGCTTAGTAGGGCTAGCGGGGGATCTCTACAATGAGCAGTTCTTC.

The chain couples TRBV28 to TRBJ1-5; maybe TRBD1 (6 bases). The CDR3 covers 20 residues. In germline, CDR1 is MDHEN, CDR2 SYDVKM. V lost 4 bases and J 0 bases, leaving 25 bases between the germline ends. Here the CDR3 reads CASSSPGGAIRKYSNQPQHF. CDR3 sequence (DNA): TGTGCCAGCAGTTCACCCGGGGGGGCGATAAGGAAATATAGCAATCAGCCCCAGCATTTT.

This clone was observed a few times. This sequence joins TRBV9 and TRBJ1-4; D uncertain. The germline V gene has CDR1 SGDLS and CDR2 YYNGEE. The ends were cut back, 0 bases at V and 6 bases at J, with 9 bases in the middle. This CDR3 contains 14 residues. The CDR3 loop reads CASSVGGLDEKLFF. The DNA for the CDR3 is TGTGCCAGCAGCGTAGGTGGGCTGGATGAAAAACTGTTTTTT.

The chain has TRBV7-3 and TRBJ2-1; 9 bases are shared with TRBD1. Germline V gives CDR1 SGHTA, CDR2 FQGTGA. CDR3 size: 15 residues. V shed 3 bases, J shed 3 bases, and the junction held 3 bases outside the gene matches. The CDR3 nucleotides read TGTGCCAGCAGCTTCGGACAGGGGTACTACAATGAGCAGTTCTTC. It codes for CASSFGQGYYNEQFF. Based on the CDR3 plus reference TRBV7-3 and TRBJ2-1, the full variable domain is GAGVSQTPSNKVTEKGKYVELRCDPISGHTALYWYRQSLGQGPEFLIYFQGTGAADDSGLPNDRFFAVRPEGSVSTLKIQRTERGDSAVYLCASSFGQGYYNEQFFGPGTRLTVL.

CDR3 sequence: CASSKSAGGLDEQFF. The CDR3 DNA is TGTGCCAGCAGCAAATCTGCGGGGGGCCTGGATGAGCAGTTCTTC. The chain has TRBV7-3 and TRBJ2-1; 8 bases agree with TRBD2. CDR1 is SGHTA and CDR2 is FQGTGA in the germline V gene. The length of the CDR3 is 15 residues. V lost 5 bases to trimming and J lost 8 bases; unmatched junction nucleotides: 11. Supplemented by reference TRBV7-3 and TRBJ2-1, the full variable domain reads GAGVSQTPSNKVTEKGKYVELRCDPISGHTALYWYRQSLGQGPEFLIYFQGTGAADDSGLPNDRFFAVRPEGSVSTLKIQRTERGDSAVYLCASSKSAGGLDEQFFGPGTRLTVL.

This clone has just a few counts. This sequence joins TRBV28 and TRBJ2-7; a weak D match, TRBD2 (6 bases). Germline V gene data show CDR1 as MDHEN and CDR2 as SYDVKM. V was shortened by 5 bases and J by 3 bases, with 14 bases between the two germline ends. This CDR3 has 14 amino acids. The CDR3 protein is CASSPPSGGYEQYF. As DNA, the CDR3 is TGTGCCAGCAGTCCACCTTCCGGGGGCTACGAGCAGTACTTC.

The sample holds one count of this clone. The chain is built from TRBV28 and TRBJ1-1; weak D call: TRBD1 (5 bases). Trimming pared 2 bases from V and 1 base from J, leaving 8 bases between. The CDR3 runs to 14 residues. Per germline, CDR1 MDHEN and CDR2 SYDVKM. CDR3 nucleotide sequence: TGTGCCAGCAGTTTAGCTGACAGGAACACTGAAGCTTTCTTT. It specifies CASSLADRNTEAFF.

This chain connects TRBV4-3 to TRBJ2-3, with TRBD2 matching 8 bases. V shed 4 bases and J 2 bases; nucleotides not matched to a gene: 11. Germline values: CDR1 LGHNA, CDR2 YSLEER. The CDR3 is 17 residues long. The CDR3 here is CASSPSSNSGNTDTQYF. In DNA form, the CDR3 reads TGCGCCAGCAGCCCATCTTCCAATAGCGGGAACACAGATACGCAGTATTTT.

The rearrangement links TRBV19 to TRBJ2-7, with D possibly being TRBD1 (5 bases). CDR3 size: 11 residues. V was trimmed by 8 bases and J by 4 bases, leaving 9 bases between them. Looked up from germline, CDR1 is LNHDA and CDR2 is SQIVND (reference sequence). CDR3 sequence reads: CASGAAYEQYF. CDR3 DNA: TGTGCCAGTGGGGCGGCATACGAGCAGTACTTC.

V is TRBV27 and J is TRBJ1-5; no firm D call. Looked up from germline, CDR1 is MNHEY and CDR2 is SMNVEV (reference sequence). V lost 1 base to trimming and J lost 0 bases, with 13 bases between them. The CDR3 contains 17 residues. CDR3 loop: CASSLYPVMASNQPQHF. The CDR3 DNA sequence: TGTGCCAGCAGTTTATACCCCGTCATGGCTAGCAATCAGCCCCAGCATTTT.

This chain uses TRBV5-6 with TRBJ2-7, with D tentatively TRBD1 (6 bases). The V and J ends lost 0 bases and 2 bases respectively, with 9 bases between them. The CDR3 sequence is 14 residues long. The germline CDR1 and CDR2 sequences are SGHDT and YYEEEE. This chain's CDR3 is CASSLGQATYEQYF. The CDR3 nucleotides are TGTGCCAGCAGCTTGGGACAGGCCACCTACGAGCAGTACTTC.

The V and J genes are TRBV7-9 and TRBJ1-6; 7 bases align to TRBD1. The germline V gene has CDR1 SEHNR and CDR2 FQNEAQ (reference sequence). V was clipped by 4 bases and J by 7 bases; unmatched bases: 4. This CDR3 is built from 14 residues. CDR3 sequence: CASSWDSGNSPLHF. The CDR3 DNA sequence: TGTGCCAGCAGCTGGGACAGCGGGAATTCACCCCTCCACTTT.